This T cell receptor beta chain was captured in a study of T-cell memory formation after mild COVID-19. TCRdb called the 5' RACE reads again in MiXCR, with one record for every CDR3 protein. The sample records roughly 300,000 distinct CDR3 sequences, roughly 13% being singletons. The V end lost 0 bases, the J end lost 7 bases, and 16 bases lay between the germline ends. There are 15 residues in the CDR3. The V gene's germline CDR1 is DFQATT and CDR2 SNEGSKA (reference sequence). The chain has TRBV20-1 and TRBJ2-1; the D gene is possibly TRBD2 (6 bases). Sequencing used PBMCs or a T cell subset sorted from them (not recorded which). This receptor was identified in a man aged 18 to 29 who had mild COVID-19 (a few samples of this study predate the infection). Cell type and time point are not known. CDR3 in amino acids: CSARDPLSGRNEQFF. As DNA, the CDR3 is TGCAGTGCTAGAGATCCACTTAGCGGCCGAAATGAGCAGTTCTTC.